These T cell receptor beta chains were read from a single sample in a study of shared clonotypes between healthy human individuals. The repertoire was sequenced with immunoSEQ multiplex PCR; TCRdb's copy has only in-frame clones and lacks some. This sample yields 2 million to 2.5 million clones, of which 90% to 95% are seen a single time; under 2% belongs to the top ten. Input material: naive CD8+ T cells from PBMCs. The receptors here all came from a man between 18 and 35 years old in good health. Some clones in this sample may be carry-over from other donors' samples. Each CDR3 is given with its conserved first and last residue. Each record gives: J gene, V gene, D gene, clone size, CDR3 protein, CDR3 DNA. A D gene is named only where the DNA matches it firmly. A row's size may be missing; if present it is once, few, many or a size class.

>TRBJ2-1|TRBV7-9|TRBD2|-
CASSPETSGIMNEQFF
TGTGCCAGCAGCCCCGAGACTAGCGGGATTATGAATGAGCAGTTCTTC
>TRBJ2-7|TRBV6-1|-|-
CASSPLKRTLEQYF
TGTGCCAGCAGTCCCCTTAAACGCACGCTGGAGCAGTACTTC
>TRBJ1-1|TRBV6-1|-|once
CASSEYRVGRAEAFF
TGTGCCAGCAGCGAATACAGGGTCGGGCGCGCTGAAGCTTTCTTT
>TRBJ2-7|TRBV27|TRBD2|-
CASSLYGTSGTYEQYF
TGTGCCAGCAGTTTATACGGCACTAGCGGGACCTACGAGCAGTACTTC
>TRBJ2-7|TRBV4-3|-|-
CASSPLGAGTYEQYF
TGCGCCAGCAGCCCCCTCGGGGCCGGGACCTACGAGCAGTACTTC
>TRBJ2-7|TRBV19|-|-
CASSNGAEQYF
TGTGCCAGTAGTAATGGAGCCGAGCAGTACTTC
>TRBJ2-7|TRBV4-3|-|-
CASSQDPPFSYEQYF
TGCGCCAGCAGCCAAGATCCCCCCTTCTCCTACGAGCAGTACTTC
>TRBJ2-3|TRBV19|TRBD2|-
CASSQTSGSLADTQYF
TGTGCCAGTAGTCAGACTAGCGGGAGTCTCGCAGATACGCAGTATTTT
>TRBJ2-2|TRBV18|-|-
CASSPPAGANTGELFF
TGTGCCAGCTCACCACCGGCGGGTGCGAACACCGGGGAGCTGTTTTTT
>TRBJ2-7|TRBV11-1|-|-
CASNWEGGRVHEQYF
TGTGCCAGCAACTGGGAGGGGGGACGCGTCCACGAGCAGTACTTC
>TRBJ2-7|TRBV11-3|-|-
CASSPPRLPTLPGEREQYF
TGTGCCAGCAGCCCTCCCCGCCTTCCTACCCTTCCCGGGGAGAGGGAGCAGTACTTC
>TRBJ2-7|TRBV7-9|TRBD2|-
CASSGTSGRYHEQYF
TGTGCCAGCAGCGGGACTAGCGGGAGGTACCACGAGCAGTACTTC
>TRBJ1-1|TRBV5-6|-|few
CASSPTANTEAFF
TGTGCCAGCAGCCCCACAGCGAACACTGAAGCTTTCTTT
>TRBJ2-1|TRBV27|-|-
CASSLMSSHEQFF
TGTGCCAGCAGTTTAATGAGTTCCCATGAGCAGTTCTTC
>TRBJ2-7|TRBV10-3|TRBD1|once
CAISDETGGYEQYF
TGTGCCATCAGTGATGAGACAGGGGGCTACGAGCAGTACTTC
>TRBJ2-3|TRBV2|-|-
CASSEYTDTQYF
TGTGCCAGCAGTGAATATACAGATACGCAGTATTTT
>TRBJ1-5|TRBV19|-|-
CASSWGGGRNQPQHF
TGTGCCAGTAGTTGGGGGGGAGGCCGGAATCAGCCCCAGCATTTT